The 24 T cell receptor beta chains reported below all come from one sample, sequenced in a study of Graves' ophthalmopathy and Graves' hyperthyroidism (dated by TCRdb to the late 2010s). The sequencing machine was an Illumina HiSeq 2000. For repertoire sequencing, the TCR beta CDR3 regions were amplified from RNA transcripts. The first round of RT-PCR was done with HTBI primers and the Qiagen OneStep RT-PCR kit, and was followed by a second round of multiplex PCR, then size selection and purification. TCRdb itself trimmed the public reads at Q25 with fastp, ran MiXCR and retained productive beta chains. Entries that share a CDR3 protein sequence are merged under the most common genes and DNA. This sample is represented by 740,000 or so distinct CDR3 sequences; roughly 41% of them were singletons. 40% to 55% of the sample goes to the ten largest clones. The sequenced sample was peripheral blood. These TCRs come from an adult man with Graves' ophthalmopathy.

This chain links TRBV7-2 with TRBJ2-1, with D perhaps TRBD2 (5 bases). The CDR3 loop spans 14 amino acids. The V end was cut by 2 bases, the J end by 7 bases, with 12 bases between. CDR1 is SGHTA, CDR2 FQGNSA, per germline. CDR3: CASSLWDGENEQFF. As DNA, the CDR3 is TGTGCCAGCAGCTTATGGGATGGGGAGAATGAGCAGTTCTTC.

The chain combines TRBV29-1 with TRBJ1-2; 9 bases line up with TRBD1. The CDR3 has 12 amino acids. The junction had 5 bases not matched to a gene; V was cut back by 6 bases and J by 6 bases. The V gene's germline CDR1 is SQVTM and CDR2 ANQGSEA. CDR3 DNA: TGCAGCGTAACCGGGACAGGGAATGGCTACACCTTC. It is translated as CSVTGTGNGYTF. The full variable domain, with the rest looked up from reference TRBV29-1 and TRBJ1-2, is SAVISQKPSRDICQRGTSLTIQCQVDSQVTMMFWYRQQPGQSLTLIATANQGSEATYESGFVIDKFPISRPNLTFSTLTVSNMSPEDSSIYLCSVTGTGNGYTFGSGTRLTVV.

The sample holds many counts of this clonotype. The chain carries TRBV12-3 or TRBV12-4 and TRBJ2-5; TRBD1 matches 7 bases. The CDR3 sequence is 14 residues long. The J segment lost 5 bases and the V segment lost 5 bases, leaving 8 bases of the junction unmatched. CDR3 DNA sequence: TGTGCCAGCAGTCGCCGACAGGGCTGGGAGACCCAGTACTTC. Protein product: CASSRRQGWETQYF.

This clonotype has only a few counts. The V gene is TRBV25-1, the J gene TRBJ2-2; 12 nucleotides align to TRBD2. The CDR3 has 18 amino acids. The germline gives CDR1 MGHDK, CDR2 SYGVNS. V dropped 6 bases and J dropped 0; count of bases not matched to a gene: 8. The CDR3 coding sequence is TGTGCCAGCAGCTTGGGTCTAGCGGGGGGGCCGAACACCGGGGAGCTGTTTTTT. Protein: CASSLGLAGGPNTGELFF. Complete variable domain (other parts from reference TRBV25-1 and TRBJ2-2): EADIYQTPRYLVIGTGKKITLECSQTMGHDKMYWYQQDPGMELHLIHYSYGVNSTEKGDLSSESTVSRIRTEHFPLTLESARPSHTSQYLCASSLGLAGGPNTGELFFGEGSRLTVL.

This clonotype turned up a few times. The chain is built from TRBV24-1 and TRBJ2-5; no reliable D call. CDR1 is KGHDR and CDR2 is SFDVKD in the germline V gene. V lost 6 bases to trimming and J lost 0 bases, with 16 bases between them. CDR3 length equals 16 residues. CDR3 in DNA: TGTGCCACCAGTTCCCTCTTCAGTCGGGACCAAGAGACCCAGTACTTC. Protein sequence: CATSSLFSRDQETQYF.

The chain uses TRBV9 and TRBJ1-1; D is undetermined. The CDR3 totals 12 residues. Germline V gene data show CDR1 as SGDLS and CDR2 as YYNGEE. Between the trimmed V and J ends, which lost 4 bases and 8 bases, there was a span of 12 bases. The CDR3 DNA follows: TGTGCCAGCAGCCATTTGTCGGGGGAAGCTTTCTTT. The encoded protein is CASSHLSGEAFF.

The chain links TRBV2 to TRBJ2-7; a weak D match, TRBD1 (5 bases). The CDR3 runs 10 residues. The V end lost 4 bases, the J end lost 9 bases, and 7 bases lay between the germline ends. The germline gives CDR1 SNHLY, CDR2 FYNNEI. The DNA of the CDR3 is TGTGCCAGCAGTGTTGACAGGCAGTACTTC. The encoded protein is CASSVDRQYF.

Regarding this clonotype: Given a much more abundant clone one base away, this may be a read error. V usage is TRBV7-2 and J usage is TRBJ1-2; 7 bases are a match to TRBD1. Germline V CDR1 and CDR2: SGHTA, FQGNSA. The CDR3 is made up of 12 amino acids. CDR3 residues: CARGGQFRGYAF. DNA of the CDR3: TGTGCCAGGGGGGGACAGTTTAGAGGCTACGCCTTC.

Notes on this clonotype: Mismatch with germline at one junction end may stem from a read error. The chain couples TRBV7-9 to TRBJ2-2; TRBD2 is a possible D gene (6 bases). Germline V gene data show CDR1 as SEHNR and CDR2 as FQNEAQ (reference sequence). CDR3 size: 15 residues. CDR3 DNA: TGCGCCAGCAGCCAGGAGGGGTTAAACACCGGGGAGCTGTTTTTT. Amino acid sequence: CASSQEGLNTGELFF.

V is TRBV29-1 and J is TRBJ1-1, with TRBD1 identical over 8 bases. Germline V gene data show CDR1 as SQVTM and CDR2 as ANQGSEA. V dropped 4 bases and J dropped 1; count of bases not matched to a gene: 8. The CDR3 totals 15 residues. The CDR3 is CSVAGGAWTNTEAFF. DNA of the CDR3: TGCAGCGTTGCAGGGGGCGCGTGGACGAACACTGAAGCTTTCTTT.

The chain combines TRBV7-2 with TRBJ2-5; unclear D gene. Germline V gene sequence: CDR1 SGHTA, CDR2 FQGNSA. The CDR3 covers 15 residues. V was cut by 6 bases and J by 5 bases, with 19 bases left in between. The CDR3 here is CASSPFVGLGETQYF. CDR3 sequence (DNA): TGTGCCAGCAGTCCCTTTGTGGGCCTGGGGGAGACCCAGTACTTC. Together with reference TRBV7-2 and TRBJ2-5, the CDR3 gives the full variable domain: GAGVSQSPSNKVTEKGKDVELRCDPISGHTALYWYRQSLGQGLEFLIYFQGNSAPDKSGLPSDRFSAERTGGSVSTLTIQRTQQEDSAVYLCASSPFVGLGETQYFGPGTRLLVL.

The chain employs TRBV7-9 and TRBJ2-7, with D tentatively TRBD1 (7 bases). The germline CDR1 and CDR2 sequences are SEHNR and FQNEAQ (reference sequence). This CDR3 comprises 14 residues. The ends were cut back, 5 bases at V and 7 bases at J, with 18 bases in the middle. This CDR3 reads CASSPGTEGREQYF. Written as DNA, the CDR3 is TGTGCCAGCAGCCCCGGGACAGAGGGGAGGGAGCAGTACTTC.

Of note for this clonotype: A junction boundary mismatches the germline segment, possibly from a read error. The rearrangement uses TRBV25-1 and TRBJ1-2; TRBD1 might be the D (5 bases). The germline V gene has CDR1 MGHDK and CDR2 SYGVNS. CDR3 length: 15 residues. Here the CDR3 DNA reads TGTGCCTGCAGTGCTCCCTCATCAGGGTTCTATGGCTACACCTTC. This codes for CACSAPSSGFYGYTF.

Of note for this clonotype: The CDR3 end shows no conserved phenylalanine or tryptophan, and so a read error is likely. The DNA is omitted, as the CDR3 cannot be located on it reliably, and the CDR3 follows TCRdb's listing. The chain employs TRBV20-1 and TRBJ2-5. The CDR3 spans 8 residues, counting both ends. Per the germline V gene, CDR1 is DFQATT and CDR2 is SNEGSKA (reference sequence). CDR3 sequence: CSAIQMGS.

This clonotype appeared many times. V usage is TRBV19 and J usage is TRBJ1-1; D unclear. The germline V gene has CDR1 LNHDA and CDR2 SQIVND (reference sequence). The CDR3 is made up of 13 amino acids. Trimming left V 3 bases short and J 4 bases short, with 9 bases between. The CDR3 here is CASSIRFGTEAFF. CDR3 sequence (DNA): TGTGCCAGTAGTATCCGGTTCGGCACTGAAGCTTTCTTT.

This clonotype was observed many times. This CDR3 is CSVVASGVETQYF. The CDR3 bases are TGCAGCGTTGTAGCTAGCGGGGTAGAGACCCAGTACTTC. The chain joins TRBV29-1 to TRBJ2-5, with 9 bases lining up with TRBD2. The V gene end was trimmed by 4 bases and the J gene end by 4 bases; junction bases not matched to a gene: 4. CDR3 size: 13 residues. CDR1 is SQVTM, CDR2 ANQGSEA, per germline.

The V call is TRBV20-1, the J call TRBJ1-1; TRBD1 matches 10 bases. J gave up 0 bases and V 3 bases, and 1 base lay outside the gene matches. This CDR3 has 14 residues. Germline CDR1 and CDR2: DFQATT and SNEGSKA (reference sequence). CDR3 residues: CSARDRGMNTEAFF. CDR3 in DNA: TGCAGTGCTAGGGACAGGGGGATGAACACTGAAGCTTTCTTT.

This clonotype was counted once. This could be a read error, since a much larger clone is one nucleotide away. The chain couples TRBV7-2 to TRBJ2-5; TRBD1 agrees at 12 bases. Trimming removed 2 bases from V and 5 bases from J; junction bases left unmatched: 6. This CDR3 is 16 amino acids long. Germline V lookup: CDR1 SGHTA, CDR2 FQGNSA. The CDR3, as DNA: TGTGCCAGCAGCTTACCGGGACAGGGGGCGGGGGAGACCCAGTACTTC. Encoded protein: CASSLPGQGAGETQYF.

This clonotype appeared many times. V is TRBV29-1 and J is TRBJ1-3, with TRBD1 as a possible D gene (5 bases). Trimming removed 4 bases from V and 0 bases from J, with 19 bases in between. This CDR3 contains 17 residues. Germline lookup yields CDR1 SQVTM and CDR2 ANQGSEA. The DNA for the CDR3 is TGCAGCGTTGTGGGGGGGAGGCGCACCAGCTCTGGAAACACCATATATTTT. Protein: CSVVGGRRTSSGNTIYF.

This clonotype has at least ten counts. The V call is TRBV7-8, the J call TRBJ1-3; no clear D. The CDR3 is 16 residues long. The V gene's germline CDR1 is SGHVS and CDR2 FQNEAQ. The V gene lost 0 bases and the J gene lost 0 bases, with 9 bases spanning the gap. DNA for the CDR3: TGTGCCAGCAGCTTAGCGAAACAGTACTCTGGAAACACCATATATTTT. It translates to CASSLAKQYSGNTIYF. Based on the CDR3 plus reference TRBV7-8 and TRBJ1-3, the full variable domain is GAGVSQSPRYKVAKRGQDVALRCDPISGHVSLFWYQQALGQGPEFLTYFQNEAQLDKSGLPSDRFFAERPEGSVSTLKIQRTQQEDSAVYLCASSLAKQYSGNTIYFGEGSWLTVV.

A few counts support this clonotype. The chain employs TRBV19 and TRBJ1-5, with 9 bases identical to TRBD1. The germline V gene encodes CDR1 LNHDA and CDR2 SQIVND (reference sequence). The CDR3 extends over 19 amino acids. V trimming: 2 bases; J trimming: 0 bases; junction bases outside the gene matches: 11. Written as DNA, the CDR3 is TGTGCCAGTAGTATATTAGGGGACAGGGTCGGCTATAGCAATCAGCCCCAGCATTTT. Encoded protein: CASSILGDRVGYSNQPQHF.

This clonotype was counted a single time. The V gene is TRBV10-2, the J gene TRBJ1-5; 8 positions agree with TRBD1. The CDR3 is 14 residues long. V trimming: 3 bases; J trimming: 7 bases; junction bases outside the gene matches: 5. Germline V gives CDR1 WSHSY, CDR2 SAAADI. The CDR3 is CASSDRQGHQPQHF. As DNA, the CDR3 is TGCGCCAGCAGTGACAGACAGGGGCACCAGCCCCAGCATTTT.

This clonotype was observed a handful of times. Here the CDR3 DNA reads TGTGCCAGCAGTTCCCAAGGGGGGGAGACTGAAGCTTTCTTT. It specifies CASSSQGGETEAFF. The chain links TRBV12-3 or TRBV12-4 to TRBJ1-1, with a possible D match to TRBD1 (6 bases). The germline V and J ends were trimmed by 4 bases and 5 bases, with 14 bases remaining between them. The CDR3 has 14 amino acids.

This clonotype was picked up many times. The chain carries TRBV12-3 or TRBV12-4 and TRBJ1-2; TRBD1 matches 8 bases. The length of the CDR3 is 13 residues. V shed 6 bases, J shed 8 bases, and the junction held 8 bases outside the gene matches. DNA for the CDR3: TGTGCCAGCAGAAAGACAGGGGCAGTGGGCTACACCTTC. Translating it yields CASRKTGAVGYTF.